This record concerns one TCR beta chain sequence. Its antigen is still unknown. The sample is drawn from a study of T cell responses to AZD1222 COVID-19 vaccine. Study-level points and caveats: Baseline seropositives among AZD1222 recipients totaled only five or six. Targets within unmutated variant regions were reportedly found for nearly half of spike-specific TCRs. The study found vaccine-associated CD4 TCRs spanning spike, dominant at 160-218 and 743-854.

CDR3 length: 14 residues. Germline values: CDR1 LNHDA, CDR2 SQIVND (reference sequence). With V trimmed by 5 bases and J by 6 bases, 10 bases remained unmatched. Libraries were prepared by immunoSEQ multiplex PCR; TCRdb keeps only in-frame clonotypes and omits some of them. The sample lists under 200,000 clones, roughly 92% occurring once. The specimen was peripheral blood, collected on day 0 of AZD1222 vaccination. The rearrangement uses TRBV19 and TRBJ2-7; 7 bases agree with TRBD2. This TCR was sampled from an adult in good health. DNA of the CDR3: TGTGCCAGTAGTTCACCCGGGACTACTCTCGAGCAGTACTTC. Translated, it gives CASSSPGTTLEQYF.